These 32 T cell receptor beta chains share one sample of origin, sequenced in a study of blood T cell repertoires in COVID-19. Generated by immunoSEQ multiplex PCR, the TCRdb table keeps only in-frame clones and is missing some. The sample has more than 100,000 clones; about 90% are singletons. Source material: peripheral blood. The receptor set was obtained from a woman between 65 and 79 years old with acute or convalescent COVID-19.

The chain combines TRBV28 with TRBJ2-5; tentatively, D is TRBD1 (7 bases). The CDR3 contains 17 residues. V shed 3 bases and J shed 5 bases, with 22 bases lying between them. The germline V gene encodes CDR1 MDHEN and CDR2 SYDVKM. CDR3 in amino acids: CASSFSGTGPGGETQYF. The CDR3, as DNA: TGTGCCAGCAGTTTTTCCGGGACGGGGCCAGGGGGGGAGACCCAGTACTTC.

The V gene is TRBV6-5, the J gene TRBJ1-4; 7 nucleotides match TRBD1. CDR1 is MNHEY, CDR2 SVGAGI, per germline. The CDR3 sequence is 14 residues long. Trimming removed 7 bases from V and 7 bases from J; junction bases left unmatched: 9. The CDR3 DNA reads TGTGCCAGCACCCGGGGACAGTTGGGTGAAAAACTGTTTTTT. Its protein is CASTRGQLGEKLFF.

CDR3 sequence (DNA): TGTGCCAGCAGCCCCAGGGATTTGAACACTGAAGCTTTCTTT. Its translation is CASSPRDLNTEAFF. This chain links TRBV3-1 (or the pseudogene TRBV3-2) with TRBJ1-1; TRBD1 might be the D (5 bases). V was clipped by 4 bases and J by 0 bases, with 9 bases between them. The CDR3 length is 14 residues. The germline V gene encodes CDR1 LGHDT and CDR2 YNNKEL (reference sequence).

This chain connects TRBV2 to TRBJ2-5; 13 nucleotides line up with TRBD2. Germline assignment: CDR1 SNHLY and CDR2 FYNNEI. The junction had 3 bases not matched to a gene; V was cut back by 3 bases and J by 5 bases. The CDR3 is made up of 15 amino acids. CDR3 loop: CASSDQGLAGETQYF. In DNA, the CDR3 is TGTGCCAGCAGTGATCAGGGACTAGCGGGGGAGACCCAGTACTTC. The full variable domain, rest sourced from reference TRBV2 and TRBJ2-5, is EPEVTQTPSHQVTQMGQEVILRCVPISNHLYFYWYRQILGQKVEFLVSFYNNEISEKSEIFDDQFSVERPDGSNFTLKIRSTKLEDSAMYFCASSDQGLAGETQYFGPGTRLLVL.

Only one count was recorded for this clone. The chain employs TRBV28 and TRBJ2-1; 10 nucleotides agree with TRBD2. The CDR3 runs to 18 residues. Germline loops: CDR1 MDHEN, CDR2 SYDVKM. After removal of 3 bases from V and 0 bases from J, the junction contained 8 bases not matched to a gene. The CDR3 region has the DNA TGTGCCAGCAGTTTGGACACAGCGGGGGGGAACTCCTACAATGAGCAGTTCTTC. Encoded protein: CASSLDTAGGNSYNEQFF.

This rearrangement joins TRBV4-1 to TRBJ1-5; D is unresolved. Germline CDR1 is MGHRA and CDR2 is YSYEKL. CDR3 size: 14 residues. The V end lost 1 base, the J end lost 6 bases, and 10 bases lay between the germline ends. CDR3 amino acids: CASSQVHIGQPQHF. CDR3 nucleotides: TGCGCCAGCAGCCAAGTCCATATCGGTCAGCCCCAGCATTTT.

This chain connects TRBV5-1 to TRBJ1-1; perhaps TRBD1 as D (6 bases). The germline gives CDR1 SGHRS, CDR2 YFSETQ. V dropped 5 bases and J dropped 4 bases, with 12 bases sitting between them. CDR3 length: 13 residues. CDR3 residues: CASSSVGGTEAFF. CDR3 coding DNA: TGCGCCAGCAGTTCGGTAGGGGGCACTGAAGCTTTCTTT.

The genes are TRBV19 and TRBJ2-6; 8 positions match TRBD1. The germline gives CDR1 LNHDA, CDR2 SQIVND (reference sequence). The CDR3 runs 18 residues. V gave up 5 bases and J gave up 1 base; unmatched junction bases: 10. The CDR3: CASSHTGTGFSGANVLTF. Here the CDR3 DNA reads TGTGCCAGTAGTCACACCGGGACAGGCTTTTCTGGGGCCAACGTCCTGACTTTC.

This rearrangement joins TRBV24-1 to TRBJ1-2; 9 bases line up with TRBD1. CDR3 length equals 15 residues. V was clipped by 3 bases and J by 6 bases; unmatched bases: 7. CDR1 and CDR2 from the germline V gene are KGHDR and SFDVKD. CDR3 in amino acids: CATSDPYRGHNGYTF. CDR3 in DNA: TGTGCCACCAGTGATCCTTACAGGGGGCACAATGGCTACACCTTC.

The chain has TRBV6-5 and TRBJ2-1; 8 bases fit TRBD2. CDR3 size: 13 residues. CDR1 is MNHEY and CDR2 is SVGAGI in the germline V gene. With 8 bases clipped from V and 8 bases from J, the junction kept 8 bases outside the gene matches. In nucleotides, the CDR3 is TGTGCCAGCTGCGGACTAGCAGCTCATGAGCAGTTCTTC. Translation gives CASCGLAAHEQFF.

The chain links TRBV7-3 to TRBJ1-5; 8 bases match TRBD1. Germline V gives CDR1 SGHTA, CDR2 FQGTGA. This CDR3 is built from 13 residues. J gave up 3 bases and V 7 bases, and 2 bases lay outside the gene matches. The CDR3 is CASTTGVNQPQHF. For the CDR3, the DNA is TGTGCCAGCACGACAGGGGTCAATCAGCCCCAGCATTTT.

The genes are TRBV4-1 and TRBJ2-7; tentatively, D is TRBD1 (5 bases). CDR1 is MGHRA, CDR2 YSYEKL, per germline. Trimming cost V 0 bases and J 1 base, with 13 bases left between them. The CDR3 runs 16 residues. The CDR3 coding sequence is TGCGCCAGCAGCCAAGATCTCCAGGGCCTATCCTACGAGCAGTACTTC. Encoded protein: CASSQDLQGLSYEQYF.

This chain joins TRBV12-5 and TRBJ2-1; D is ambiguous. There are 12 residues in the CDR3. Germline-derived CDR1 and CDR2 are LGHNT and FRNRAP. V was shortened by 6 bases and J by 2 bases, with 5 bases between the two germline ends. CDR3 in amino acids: CASGSAYNEQFF. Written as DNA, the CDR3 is TGTGCTAGTGGATCCGCCTACAATGAGCAGTTCTTC.

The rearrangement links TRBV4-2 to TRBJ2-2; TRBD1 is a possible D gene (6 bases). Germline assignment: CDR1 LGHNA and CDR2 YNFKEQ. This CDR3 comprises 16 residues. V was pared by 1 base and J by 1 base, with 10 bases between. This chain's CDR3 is CASSQGQVVNTGELFF. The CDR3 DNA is TGTGCCAGCAGCCAAGGACAGGTAGTGAACACCGGGGAGCTGTTTTTT.

CDR3 region: CASSSGQGASTGELFF. Written as DNA, the CDR3 is TGCGCCAGCAGCTCAGGACAGGGGGCGTCTACCGGGGAGCTGTTTTTT. The chain recombines TRBV5-1 with TRBJ2-2; 11 bases align to TRBD1. The ends lost 3 bases at V and 5 bases at J; junction bases unmatched: 6. Per germline, CDR1 SGHRS and CDR2 YFSETQ. The CDR3 loop spans 16 amino acids.

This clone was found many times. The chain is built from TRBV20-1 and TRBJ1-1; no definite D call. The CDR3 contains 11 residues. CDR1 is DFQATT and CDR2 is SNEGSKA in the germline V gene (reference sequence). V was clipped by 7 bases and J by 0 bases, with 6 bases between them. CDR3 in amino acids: CSEDLNTEAFF. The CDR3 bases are TGCAGTGAGGACTTGAACACTGAAGCTTTCTTT.

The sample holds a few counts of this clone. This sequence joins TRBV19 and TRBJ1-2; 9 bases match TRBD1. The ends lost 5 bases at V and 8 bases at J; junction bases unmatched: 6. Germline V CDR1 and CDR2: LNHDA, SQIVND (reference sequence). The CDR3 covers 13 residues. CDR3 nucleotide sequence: TGTGCCAGTAGTTCACAGGGGGCGCACGGCTACACCTTC. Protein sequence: CASSSQGAHGYTF. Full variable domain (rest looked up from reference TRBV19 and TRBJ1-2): DGGITQSPKYLFRKEGQNVTLSCEQNLNHDAMYWYRQDPGQGLRLIYYSQIVNDFQKGDIAEGYSVSREKKESFPLTVTSAQKNPTAFYLCASSSQGAHGYTFGSGTRLTVV.

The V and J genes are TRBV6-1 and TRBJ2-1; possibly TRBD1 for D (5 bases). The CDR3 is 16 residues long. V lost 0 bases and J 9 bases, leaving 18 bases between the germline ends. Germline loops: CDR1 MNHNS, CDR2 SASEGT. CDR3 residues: CASSEAFRDWSVEQFF. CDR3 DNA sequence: TGTGCCAGCAGTGAAGCTTTCAGGGATTGGTCCGTTGAGCAGTTCTTC.

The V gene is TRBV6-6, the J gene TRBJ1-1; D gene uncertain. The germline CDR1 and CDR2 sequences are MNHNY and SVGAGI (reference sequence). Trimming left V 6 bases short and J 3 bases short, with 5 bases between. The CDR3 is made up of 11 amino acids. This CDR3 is CASSLDTEAFF. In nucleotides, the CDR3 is TGTGCCAGCAGCCTAGACACTGAAGCTTTCTTT.

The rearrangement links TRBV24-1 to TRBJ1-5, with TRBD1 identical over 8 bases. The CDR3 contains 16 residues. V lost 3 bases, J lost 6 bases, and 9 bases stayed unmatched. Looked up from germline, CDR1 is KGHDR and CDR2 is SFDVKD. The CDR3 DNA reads TGTGCCACCAGTGATGCCATACAGGGGGTGGGTCAGCCCCAGCATTTT. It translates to CATSDAIQGVGQPQHF.

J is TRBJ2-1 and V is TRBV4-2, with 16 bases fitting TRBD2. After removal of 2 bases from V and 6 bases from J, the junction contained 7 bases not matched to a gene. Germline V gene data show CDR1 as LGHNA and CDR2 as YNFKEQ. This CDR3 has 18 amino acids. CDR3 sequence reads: CASSQYGTSGGVGNEQFF. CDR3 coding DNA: TGTGCCAGCAGCCAATATGGGACTAGCGGGGGGGTGGGCAATGAGCAGTTCTTC.

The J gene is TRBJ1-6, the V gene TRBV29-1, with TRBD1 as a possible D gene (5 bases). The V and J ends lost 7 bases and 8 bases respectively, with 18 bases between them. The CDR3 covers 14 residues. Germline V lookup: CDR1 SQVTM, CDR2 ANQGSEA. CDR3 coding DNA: TGCAGCGCCCGGGCGGGGGTAAGGGATTCACCCCTCCACTTT. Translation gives CSARAGVRDSPLHF.

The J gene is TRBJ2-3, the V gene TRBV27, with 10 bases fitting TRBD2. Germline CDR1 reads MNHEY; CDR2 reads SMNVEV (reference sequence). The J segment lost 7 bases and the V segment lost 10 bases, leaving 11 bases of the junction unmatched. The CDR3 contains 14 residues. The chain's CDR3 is CATSLAGALHTQYF. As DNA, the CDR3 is TGTGCCACCTCTCTAGCGGGGGCGCTTCATACGCAGTATTTT.

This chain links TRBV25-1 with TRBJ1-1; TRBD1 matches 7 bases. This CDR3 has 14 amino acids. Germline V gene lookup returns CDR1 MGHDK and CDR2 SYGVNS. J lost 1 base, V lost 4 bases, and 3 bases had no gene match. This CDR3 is CASSVGQRNTEAFF. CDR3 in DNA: TGTGCCAGCAGTGTGGGACAGAGGAACACTGAAGCTTTCTTT.

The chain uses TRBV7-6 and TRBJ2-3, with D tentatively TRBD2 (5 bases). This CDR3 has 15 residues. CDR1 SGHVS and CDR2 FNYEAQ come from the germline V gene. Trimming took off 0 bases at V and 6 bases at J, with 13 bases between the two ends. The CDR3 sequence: CASSLALPGEDTQYF. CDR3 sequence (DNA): TGTGCCAGCAGCTTAGCCCTCCCTGGGGAGGATACGCAGTATTTT.

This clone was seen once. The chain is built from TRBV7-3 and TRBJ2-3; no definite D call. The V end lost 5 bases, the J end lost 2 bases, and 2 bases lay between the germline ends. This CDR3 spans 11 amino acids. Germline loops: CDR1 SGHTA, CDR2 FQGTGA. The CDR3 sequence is CASSLTDTQYF. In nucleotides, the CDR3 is TGTGCCAGCAGCCTCACAGATACGCAGTATTTT. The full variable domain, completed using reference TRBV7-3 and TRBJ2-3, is GAGVSQTPSNKVTEKGKYVELRCDPISGHTALYWYRQSLGQGPEFLIYFQGTGAADDSGLPNDRFFAVRPEGSVSTLKIQRTERGDSAVYLCASSLTDTQYFGPGTRLTVL.

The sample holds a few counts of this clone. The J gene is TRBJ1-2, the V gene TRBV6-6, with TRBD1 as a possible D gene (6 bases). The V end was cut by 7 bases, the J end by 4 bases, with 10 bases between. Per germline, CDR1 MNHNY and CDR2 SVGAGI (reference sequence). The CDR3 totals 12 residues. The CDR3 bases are TGTGCCAGCAACATCAGGGGCTATGGCTACACCTTC. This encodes CASNIRGYGYTF.

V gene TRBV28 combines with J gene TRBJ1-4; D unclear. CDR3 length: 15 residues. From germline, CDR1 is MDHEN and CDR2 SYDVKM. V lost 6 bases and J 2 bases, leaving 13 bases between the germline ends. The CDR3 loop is CASSPPLGTNEKLFF. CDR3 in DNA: TGTGCCAGCAGCCCTCCGCTGGGCACTAATGAAAAACTGTTTTTT. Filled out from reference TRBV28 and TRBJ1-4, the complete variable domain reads DVKVTQSSRYLVKRTGEKVFLECVQDMDHENMFWYRQDPGLGLRLIYFSYDVKMKEKGDIPEGYSVSREKKERFSLILESASTNQTSMYLCASSPPLGTNEKLFFGSGTQLSVL.

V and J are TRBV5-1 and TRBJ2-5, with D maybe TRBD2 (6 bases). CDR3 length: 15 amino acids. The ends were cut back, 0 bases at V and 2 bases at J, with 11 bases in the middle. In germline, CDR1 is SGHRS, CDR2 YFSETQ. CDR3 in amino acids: CASSLVLADQETQYF. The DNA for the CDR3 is TGCGCCAGCAGCTTGGTACTAGCAGATCAAGAGACCCAGTACTTC.

The chain's CDR3 is CASSYDSSSGNTIYF. DNA of the CDR3: TGTGCCAGCAGTTACGACAGTTCCTCTGGAAACACCATATATTTT. The V and J genes are TRBV6-5 and TRBJ1-3, with D possibly matching TRBD1 (5 bases). CDR3 size: 15 residues. Per germline, CDR1 MNHEY and CDR2 SVGAGI. Trimming took 2 bases from V and 0 from J, leaving 8 bases between them.

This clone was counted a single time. CDR3 protein: CASTGTPGTAYNEQFF. The CDR3 DNA reads as TGTGCCTCCACCGGGACCCCGGGGACAGCTTACAATGAGCAGTTCTTC. The rearrangement uses TRBV30 and TRBJ2-1; 7 positions match TRBD1. Germline V CDR1 and CDR2: GTSNPN, SVGIG (reference sequence). CDR3 length equals 16 residues. J lost 4 bases, V lost 7 bases, and 16 bases had no gene match.

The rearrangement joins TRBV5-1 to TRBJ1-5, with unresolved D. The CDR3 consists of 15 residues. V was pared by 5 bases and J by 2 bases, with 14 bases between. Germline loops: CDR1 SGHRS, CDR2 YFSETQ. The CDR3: CASSYGGSGNQPQHF. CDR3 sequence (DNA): TGCGCCAGCAGTTATGGAGGGAGCGGCAATCAGCCCCAGCATTTT. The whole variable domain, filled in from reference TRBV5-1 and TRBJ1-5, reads KAGVTQTPRYLIKTRGQQVTLSCSPISGHRSVSWYQQTPGQGLQFLFEYFSETQRNKGNFPGRFSGRQFSNSRSEMNVSTLELGDSALYLCASSYGGSGNQPQHFGDGTRLSIL.